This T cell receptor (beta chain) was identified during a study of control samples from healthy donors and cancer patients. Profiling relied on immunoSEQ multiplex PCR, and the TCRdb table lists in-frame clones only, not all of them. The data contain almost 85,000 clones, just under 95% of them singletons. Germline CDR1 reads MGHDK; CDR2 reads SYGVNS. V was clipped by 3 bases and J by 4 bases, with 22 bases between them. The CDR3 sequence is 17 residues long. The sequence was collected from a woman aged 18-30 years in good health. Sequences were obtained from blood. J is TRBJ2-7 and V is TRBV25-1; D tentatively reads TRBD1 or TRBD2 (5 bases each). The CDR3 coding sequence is TGTGCCAGCAGTGAGAGCCCGAGGGACGGGAATACATACGAGCAGTACTTC. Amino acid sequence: CASSESPRDGNTYEQYF.